The 24 T cell receptor beta chains presented below share a single source sample, sequenced in a study of graft-versus-host responses after intestinal transplantation (dated by TCRdb to about 2021). Libraries were made using the immunoSEQ multiplex PCR assay. Sourced from immuneACCESS, this table was stored by TCRdb with only in-frame sequences that have V and J called. A share of the clones is absent; for the studies checked, an unresolved V gene accounts for under half, and the remainder has no known explanation. A total of approximately 19,000 clones appear in this sample, roughly 82% of them only once. Together, the top ten hold less than 2% of the sample. The input for sequencing was PBMCs, taken 14 days after transplant. These receptors all stem from a human patient who received an intestinal transplant, so some T cells may come from the graft donor.

The V gene is TRBV6-6, the J gene TRBJ2-3, with TRBD2 as a possible D gene (6 bases). Germline V gene sequence: CDR1 MNHNY, CDR2 SVGAGI (reference sequence). Between the trimmed V and J ends, which lost 6 bases and 1 base, there was a span of 8 bases. This CDR3 spans 13 amino acids. CDR3 residues: CASSSGRTDTQYF. Here the CDR3 DNA reads TGTGCCAGCAGCAGCGGGCGCACAGATACGCAGTATTTT.

This clone was picked up one time. V usage is TRBV4-1 and J usage is TRBJ2-5; D uncertain. CDR1 and CDR2 (germline): MGHRA, YSYEKL. The CDR3 has 15 residues. The V end lost 0 bases, the J end lost 4 bases, and 12 bases lay between the germline ends. This CDR3 reads CASSQEIGLVETQYF. The CDR3 DNA reads as TGCGCCAGCAGCCAAGAAATTGGTTTGGTAGAGACCCAGTACTTC.

This clone was picked up a small number of times. The rearrangement uses TRBV5-1 and TRBJ2-7; D tentatively fits TRBD1 or TRBD2 (5 bases each). Looked up from germline, CDR1 is SGHRS and CDR2 is YFSETQ. The CDR3 is 15 amino acids. V was pared by 4 bases and J by 2 bases, with 16 bases between. CDR3 sequence reads: CASSPGTPWPYEQYF. CDR3 coding DNA: TGCGCCAGCAGCCCCGGGACCCCGTGGCCCTACGAGCAGTACTTC.

A few counts support this clone. Germline is not matched at one junction end, which may reflect a read error. The rearrangement uses TRBV6-5 and TRBJ2-1; D could derive from TRBD1 or TRBD2 (5 bases each). Germline CDR1 reads MNHEY; CDR2 reads SVGAGI. CDR3 length: 15 amino acids. In nucleotides, the CDR3 is TGTGCCAGCAGCCCCGGAGCTGGGGGATACAATGAACAGTTCTTC. Translating gives CASSPGAGGYNEQFF.

In this sample, this clone turned up once. J is TRBJ2-2 and V is TRBV7-2; D not certain. Trimming took 5 bases from V and 4 from J, leaving 14 bases between them. Germline assignment: CDR1 SGHTA and CDR2 FQGNSA. The CDR3 totals 15 residues. CDR3 sequence (DNA): TGTGCCAGCAGCCTATCCCTCTCGGGCACCGGGGAGCTGTTTTTT. Amino acids: CASSLSLSGTGELFF.

The V call is TRBV19, the J call TRBJ2-2, with 10 bases lining up with TRBD1. CDR1 is LNHDA and CDR2 is SQIVND in the germline V gene (reference sequence). This CDR3 has 14 amino acids. The ends lost 6 bases at V and 2 bases at J; junction bases unmatched: 0. The CDR3 reads CASRTGGNTGELFF. CDR3 DNA: TGTGCCAGTAGGACAGGGGGCAACACCGGGGAGCTGTTTTTT.

The chain joins TRBV30 to TRBJ1-5, with D unclear. The CDR3 has 13 amino acids. Germline CDR1 GTSNPN, CDR2 SVGIG (reference sequence). The V end was cut by 0 bases, the J end by 6 bases, with 9 bases between. The CDR3 sequence: CAWSVAGVQPQHF. The CDR3 nucleotides are TGTGCCTGGAGTGTAGCTGGGGTTCAGCCCCAGCATTTT.

The chain links TRBV29-1 to TRBJ2-7; 8 nucleotides agree with TRBD1. The CDR3 totals 14 residues. CDR1 and CDR2 (germline): SQVTM, ANQGSEA. The trim removed 1 base at V and 1 base at J, leaving 3 bases unmatched. CDR3 loop: CSVEAGTGSYEQYF. For the CDR3, the DNA is TGCAGCGTTGAAGCTGGGACAGGATCCTACGAGCAGTACTTC.

In its sample, this clone was seen once. The chain is built from TRBV14 and TRBJ2-1; 8 bases fit TRBD1. CDR3 size: 20 residues. J gave up 6 bases and V 0 bases, and 19 bases lay outside the gene matches. Germline V gene lookup returns CDR1 SGHDN and CDR2 FVKESK. CDR3 loop: CASSQEARDSFRTGSNEQFF. The DNA of the CDR3 is TGTGCCAGCAGCCAAGAGGCGCGGGACTCGTTTAGGACAGGGAGCAATGAGCAGTTCTTC.

The rearrangement uses TRBV4-1 and TRBJ2-1, with D uncertain. This CDR3 region has 12 residues. The V gene's germline CDR1 is MGHRA and CDR2 YSYEKL. The V end was cut by 3 bases, the J end by 7 bases, with 7 bases between. The CDR3 protein is CASSHHGNEQFF. DNA for the CDR3: TGCGCCAGCAGCCACCATGGGAATGAGCAGTTCTTC.

The chain recombines TRBV10-1 with TRBJ1-1, with TRBD1 matching over 7 bases. With 2 bases clipped from V and 6 bases from J, the junction kept 6 bases outside the gene matches. Looked up from germline, CDR1 is WNHNN and CDR2 is SYGVQD (reference sequence). The CDR3 totals 14 residues. Here the CDR3 reads CASSERGLVSEAFF. CDR3 nucleotide sequence: TGCGCCAGCAGTGAGAGGGGGCTAGTATCTGAAGCTTTCTTT.

The V gene is TRBV7-9, the J gene TRBJ2-2, with D possibly matching TRBD2 (5 bases). CDR3 size: 14 residues. The germline CDR1 and CDR2 sequences are SEHNR and FQNEAQ (reference sequence). V was clipped by 6 bases and J by 2 bases, with 10 bases between them. The CDR3 bases are TGTGCCAGCAGACCGAGCGGAAACACCGGGGAGCTGTTTTTT. This gives the protein CASRPSGNTGELFF.

The CDR3 protein is CASSLVIAGELDNEQFF. The CDR3 coding sequence is TGTGCCAGCAGTTTAGTGATAGCGGGAGAATTAGACAATGAGCAGTTCTTC. The chain links TRBV28 to TRBJ2-1, with 9 nucleotides matching TRBD2. Germline V CDR1 and CDR2: MDHEN, SYDVKM. The V segment lost 2 bases and the J segment 5 bases; nucleotides outside the gene matches: 10. This CDR3 has 17 amino acids.

This clone turned up a few times. This chain links TRBV6-1 with TRBJ2-4; 9 nucleotides agree with TRBD1. Germline V CDR1 and CDR2: MNHNS, SASEGT. Trimming cost V 4 bases and J 3 bases; bases outside gene matches: 7. The CDR3 has 16 amino acids. The CDR3 loop reads CASSAGQGLVKNIQYF. CDR3 bases: TGTGCCAGCAGTGCAGGACAGGGGCTGGTCAAAAACATTCAGTACTTC.

The rearrangement joins TRBV7-9 to TRBJ1-1, with D perhaps matching TRBD1 (6 bases). Trimming removed 3 bases from V and 4 bases from J, with 12 bases in between. Germline CDR1 is SEHNR and CDR2 is FQNEAQ (reference sequence). This CDR3 has 14 amino acids. CDR3 nucleotides: TGTGCCAGCAGCTTGGGGGGACACCGCACTGAAGCTTTCTTT. Residues: CASSLGGHRTEAFF.

This chain uses TRBV30 with TRBJ1-1; D is undetermined. The CDR3 loop spans 11 amino acids. Germline V CDR1 and CDR2: GTSNPN, SVGIG (reference sequence). The germline V and J ends were trimmed by 0 bases and 2 bases, with 1 base remaining between them. The CDR3 region has the DNA TGTGCCTGGAGTGTAAACACTGAAGCTTTCTTT. Protein sequence: CAWSVNTEAFF.

The chain is built from TRBV27 and TRBJ1-5; 9 bases agree with TRBD1. The CDR3 is 14 residues long. V trimming: 5 bases; J trimming: 4 bases; junction bases outside the gene matches: 3. The V gene's germline CDR1 is MNHEY and CDR2 SMNVEV (reference sequence). The CDR3 coding sequence is TGTGCCAGCAGTCCAGACAGGGGGAATCAGCCCCAGCATTTT. Amino acid sequence: CASSPDRGNQPQHF.

The V gene is TRBV13, the J gene TRBJ2-3, with 12 bases fitting TRBD2. Per the germline V gene, CDR1 is PRHDT and CDR2 is FYEKMQ (reference sequence). This CDR3 region has 18 residues. Trimming at V came to 3 bases and at J to 3 bases, leaving 10 bases not matched to a gene. The CDR3 is CASSLLAGGPFRTDTQYF. In nucleotides, the CDR3 is TGTGCCAGCAGCTTGCTAGCGGGGGGGCCATTCAGGACAGATACGCAGTATTTT.

The V gene is TRBV21-1, the J gene TRBJ2-7. TRBV21-1 is labeled a pseudogene. The CDR3 has 15 amino acids. This CDR3 is CASSTTDGYSYEQYF. The DNA for the CDR3 is TGTGCCAGCAGCACGACGGACGGTTACTCCTACGAGCAGTACTTC.

This chain uses TRBV12-5 with TRBJ2-1, with no clear D. Germline V gene lookup returns CDR1 LGHNT and CDR2 FRNRAP. The CDR3 runs to 15 residues. Trimming pared 6 bases from V and 0 bases from J, leaving 12 bases between. The DNA of the CDR3 is TGTGCTAGTGGGGTAAGCGATAGCTCCTACAATGAGCAGTTCTTC. Its protein product is CASGVSDSSYNEQFF.

J is TRBJ2-2 and V is TRBV27, with 7 bases fitting TRBD1. V lost 7 bases and J lost 5; bases outside the gene matches: 7. This CDR3 comprises 14 residues. Per the germline V gene, CDR1 is MNHEY and CDR2 is SMNVEV (reference sequence). The CDR3 nucleotides read TGTGCCAGCACCCCGGGACAGTTAACCGGGGAGCTGTTTTTT. Translated, it gives CASTPGQLTGELFF.

The genes are TRBV10-3 and TRBJ2-7; weak D call: TRBD1 (6 bases). Trimming took 3 bases from V and 2 from J, leaving 17 bases between them. The CDR3 totals 16 residues. Germline V gene sequence: CDR1 ENHRY, CDR2 SYGVKD. The CDR3 here is CAISEIGTHLTYEQYF. The CDR3 DNA is TGTGCCATCAGTGAAATAGGGACACACCTGACCTACGAGCAGTACTTC.

The chain has TRBV18 and TRBJ1-5; 8 bases align to TRBD1. There are 14 residues in the CDR3. Germline-derived CDR1 and CDR2 are KGHSH and LQKENI. V shed 6 bases and J 5 bases; nucleotides not matched to a gene: 6. This CDR3 is CASSDGQGYQPQHF. As DNA, the CDR3 is TGTGCCAGCTCGGATGGACAGGGCTATCAGCCCCAGCATTTT.

The chain uses TRBV13 and TRBJ2-5; the match to TRBD1 covers 7 bases. The CDR3 sequence is 16 residues long. CDR1 is PRHDT, CDR2 FYEKMQ, per germline (reference sequence). Unmatched junction bases numbered 15, after V lost 4 bases and J lost 7 bases. As DNA, the CDR3 is TGTGCCAGCAGCTCCGCCGGGACAGACCGTCGAGGGACCCAGTACTTC. It translates to CASSSAGTDRRGTQYF.